This TCR beta chain is from a study of T-cell reconstitution after alpha-beta-depleted transplantation in children. The CDR3 sequence is 16 residues long. The germline V gene encodes CDR1 MNHNS and CDR2 SASEGT. The library targeted TCRbeta and was prepared with unique molecular identifiers. TCRdb analysed the PCR reads with MiXCR anew, one entry per CDR3 protein. The sample includes approximately 500,000 distinct CDR3 sequences, roughly a tenth of them seen just once. This clonotype was counted ten times or more. One end of the junction is discordant with germline, which a read error may explain. The chain joins TRBV6-1 to TRBJ1-2; 7 positions agree with TRBD1. The sequence was collected from a child under 10 years old with inherited bone marrow failure, due to receive a stem cell transplant. The sequenced sample was PBMCs, obtained before TCRalphabeta/CD19-depleted stem cell transplant. The CDR3 protein is CASSQAFRGANYGYTF. The CDR3 nucleotides are TGTGCCAGCAGTCAAGCATTCAGGGGGGCTAACTATGGCTACACCTTC.